The 20 T cell receptor beta chains in this list originate from one sample, sequenced in a study of cytomegalovirus exposure and HLA in healthy donors (dated by TCRdb to the late 2010s). The library was built by means of the immunoSEQ multiplex PCR assay. For the multiplex PCR, a mixture combining 60 forward primers for TCR Vbeta segments and 13 reverse primers for TCR Jbeta segments was used. TCRdb provides this immuneACCESS table in a form limited to in-frame rearrangements. Some clones are lacking; in checked studies, under half of them reflect an unresolved V gene, and why the rest are absent is not known. For this sample the table gives under 300,000 clones, of which roughly 70% were detected only once. The ten largest clones represent around 2.3% of the sample. The sequenced sample consisted of PBMCs. The receptors derive from a female donor in good health and CMV-seronegative.

This clone was seen a handful of times. The CDR3 DNA sequence: TGTGCCAGCAGCGTAGGGGAGAATGAAAAACTGTTTTTT. Protein: CASSVGENEKLFF. This chain links TRBV9 with TRBJ1-4, with unresolved D. CDR3 size: 13 residues. V dropped 0 bases and J dropped 5 bases, with 5 bases sitting between them. Germline V CDR1 and CDR2: SGDLS, YYNGEE.

The chain joins TRBV18 to TRBJ2-7; D may be TRBD1 (6 bases). The CDR3 extends over 13 amino acids. Germline CDR1 KGHSH, CDR2 LQKENI. Trimming removed 3 bases from V and 5 bases from J, with 11 bases in between. For the CDR3, the DNA is TGTGCCAGCTCACCCCCGGGACACCACGAGCAGTACTTC. Its protein product is CASSPPGHHEQYF. The variable domain in full, completed from reference TRBV18 and TRBJ2-7, reads NAGVMQNPRHLVRRRGQEARLRCSPMKGHSHVYWYRQLPEEGLKFMVYLQKENIIDESGMPKERFSAEFPKEGPSILRIQQVVRGDSAAYFCASSPPGHHEQYFGPGTRLTVT.

The chain is built from TRBV27 and TRBJ2-7, with TRBD1 identical over 8 bases. The germline gives CDR1 MNHEY, CDR2 SMNVEV (reference sequence). This CDR3 spans 15 amino acids. V dropped 6 bases and J dropped 2; count of bases not matched to a gene: 9. The CDR3 spells CASRPRTGRTYEQYF. The CDR3 region has the DNA TGTGCCAGCAGACCTAGGACAGGGAGGACCTACGAGCAGTACTTC.

The CDR3 DNA reads as TGTGCCAGCAGTGACCCCTACGGACTAGCGGGGAGTCAAGAGACCCAGTACTTC. Protein: CASSDPYGLAGSQETQYF. This chain joins TRBV6-1 and TRBJ2-5, with 12 bases identical to TRBD2. The CDR3 contains 18 residues. Germline CDR1 is MNHNS and CDR2 is SASEGT. Unmatched junction bases numbered 10, after V lost 3 bases and J lost 2 bases.

This clone was seen just once. This sequence joins TRBV5-6 and TRBJ2-5, with TRBD2 as a possible D gene (7 bases). The germline CDR1 and CDR2 sequences are SGHDT and YYEEEE. Between the trimmed V and J ends, which lost 1 base and 6 bases, there was a span of 16 bases. The CDR3 is 15 amino acids. CDR3 nucleotide sequence: TGTGCCAGCAGCTTGCCTCTGCGGGGGCTGCAGACCCAGTACTTC. Translation gives CASSLPLRGLQTQYF.

The CDR3 nucleotides are TGTGCCAGCAGTCCTTTACAGAAAGAGACCCAGTACTTC. This sequence encodes CASSPLQKETQYF. The V gene is TRBV25-1, the J gene TRBJ2-5; D remains ambiguous. The CDR3 spans 13 residues. The V end was cut by 5 bases, the J end by 3 bases, with 10 bases between. Germline assignment: CDR1 MGHDK and CDR2 SYGVNS.

J is TRBJ2-5 and V is TRBV18, with D possibly TRBD2 on 6 matching bases. Per germline, CDR1 KGHSH and CDR2 LQKENI. This CDR3 has 15 amino acids. Trimming took 3 bases from V and 1 from J, leaving 12 bases between them. Written as DNA, the CDR3 is TGTGCCAGCTCACCCGTGGCGGGGCCCCAAGAGACCCAGTACTTC. Translated: CASSPVAGPQETQYF.

The chain uses TRBV29-1 and TRBJ2-1, with 7 bases identical to TRBD2. The CDR3 covers 16 residues. J was trimmed by 10 bases and V by 3 bases; bases with no gene match: 18. The V gene's germline CDR1 is SQVTM and CDR2 ANQGSEA. CDR3 nucleotides: TGCAGCGTTGAGGAGGGCGGGAGAGTCATATTCAGCGAGCAGTTCTTC. This gives the protein CSVEEGGRVIFSEQFF.

The V gene is TRBV7-9, the J gene TRBJ2-3; TRBD2 aligns across 7 bases. Germline-derived CDR1 and CDR2 are SEHNR and FQNEAQ (reference sequence). J lost 0 bases, V lost 2 bases, and 5 bases had no gene match. There are 16 residues in the CDR3. The CDR3 DNA follows: TGTGCCAGCAGCTTAAGGCTAGCGGAGAGCACAGATACGCAGTATTTT. This encodes CASSLRLAESTDTQYF.

V and J are TRBV12-5 and TRBJ2-1, with D maybe TRBD2 (5 bases). V was clipped by 9 bases and J by 7 bases, with 19 bases between them. CDR3 length: 14 amino acids. Per germline, CDR1 LGHNT and CDR2 FRNRAP. CDR3 nucleotide sequence: TGTGCTAGCAGCGGAGTAGTCTACCCTAATGAGCAGTTCTTC. The encoded protein is CASSGVVYPNEQFF.

V gene TRBV6-5 combines with J gene TRBJ1-4; 8 nucleotides align to TRBD1. The CDR3 extends over 14 amino acids. Germline CDR1 reads MNHEY; CDR2 reads SVGAGI. With 4 bases clipped from V and 6 bases from J, the junction kept 4 bases outside the gene matches. The CDR3 sequence is CASSLQGGHEKLFF. In DNA, the CDR3 is TGTGCCAGCAGTTTACAGGGGGGGCATGAAAAACTGTTTTTT.

In its sample, this clone was seen once. The chain couples TRBV7-9 to TRBJ1-3; 7 bases match TRBD1. This CDR3 contains 17 residues. Germline CDR1 SEHNR, CDR2 FQNEAQ (reference sequence). The junction had 6 bases not matched to a gene; V was cut back by 1 base and J by 0 bases. CDR3 in DNA: TGTGCCAGCAGCTTAGTAGGGGACAGAACCTCTGGAAACACCATATATTTT. Its protein is CASSLVGDRTSGNTIYF.

Only a few counts were recorded for this clone. The chain recombines TRBV5-1 with TRBJ2-7; 9 bases align to TRBD2. Germline V gene sequence: CDR1 SGHRS, CDR2 YFSETQ. The CDR3 runs to 16 residues. Trimming cost V 3 bases and J 0 bases; bases outside gene matches: 7. CDR3 sequence: CASSSLAGATSYEQYF. The DNA of the CDR3 is TGCGCCAGCAGCTCGTTAGCGGGAGCCACCTCCTACGAGCAGTACTTC.

This rearrangement joins TRBV5-1 to TRBJ2-7; possible D gene TRBD2, 5 bases. The germline V gene has CDR1 SGHRS and CDR2 YFSETQ. Deletions cut 6 bases from V and 6 bases from J, with 19 bases between. The CDR3 consists of 14 residues. The CDR3 DNA is TGCGCCAGCACCGAGGGCGACTTAACAGCCGAGCAGTACTTC. Encoded protein: CASTEGDLTAEQYF.

This clone was seen only a few times. The chain employs TRBV6-6 and TRBJ2-7, with D perhaps TRBD1 (5 bases). Germline CDR1 MNHNY, CDR2 SVGAGI (reference sequence). With 2 bases removed from V and 2 bases from J, the gap between germline ends came to 10 bases. This CDR3 has 14 amino acids. For the CDR3, the DNA is TGTGCCAGCAGTTACCAGGACAACCCCTACGAGCAGTACTTC. It encodes CASSYQDNPYEQYF.

As regards this clone: One junction end disagrees with the germline gene, perhaps due to a read error. The chain recombines TRBV7-9 with TRBJ1-1, with D possibly TRBD1 on 6 matching bases. The CDR3 is 12 residues long. Looked up from germline, CDR1 is SEHNR and CDR2 is FQNEAQ (reference sequence). CDR3 sequence reads: CSSSFGQPEAFF. CDR3 DNA sequence: TGTTCCAGCAGCTTTGGACAGCCTGAAGCTTTCTTT.

In its sample, this clone was seen a few times. The V call is TRBV5-1, the J call TRBJ2-1; D may be TRBD2 (7 bases). This CDR3 spans 14 amino acids. Germline values: CDR1 SGHRS, CDR2 YFSETQ. Trimming removed 4 bases at V and 6 bases at J, with 14 bases between. DNA for the CDR3: TGCGCCAGCAGCCCCGGGGGGCTTATCAATGAGCAGTTCTTC. As protein: CASSPGGLINEQFF.

The chain combines TRBV30 with TRBJ1-3, with D possibly TRBD1 on 6 matching bases. Trimming shortened V by 5 bases and J by 2 bases, and 22 bases separated the two germline ends. Germline V gives CDR1 GTSNPN, CDR2 SVGIG (reference sequence). The CDR3 contains 17 residues. The CDR3 is CAWSKGKFGGPGNTIYF. The CDR3 nucleotides read TGTGCCTGGTCTAAAGGAAAGTTCGGGGGGCCTGGAAACACCATATATTTT.

A single count supports this clone. The chain is built from TRBV10-3 and TRBJ1-1; 7 bases are shared with TRBD1. Germline V gives CDR1 ENHRY, CDR2 SYGVKD. This CDR3 spans 14 amino acids. V lost 5 bases, J lost 2 bases, and 5 bases stayed unmatched. The CDR3 DNA follows: TGTGCCATCAGTTTCGACAGGGCCAACACTGAAGCTTTCTTT. As protein: CAISFDRANTEAFF.

This clone occurred once. The gene calls are TRBV18 and TRBJ2-7; weak D call: TRBD2 (6 bases). Trimming removed 6 bases from V and 4 bases from J, with 16 bases in between. Germline V gene lookup returns CDR1 KGHSH and CDR2 LQKENI. This CDR3 comprises 14 residues. The CDR3: CASSSALAGYEQYF. For the CDR3, the DNA is TGTGCCAGCTCCTCGGCACTAGCTGGGTACGAGCAGTACTTC.